Given below is one T cell receptor (beta chain) in context. From germline, CDR1 is SNHLY and CDR2 FYNNEI. This CDR3 has 14 residues. V gave up 6 bases and J gave up 4 bases; unmatched junction bases: 3. Per the study methods: Amplification with reference gene primers provided the estimates of nucleated cell counts. TCRdb's table, derived via immunoSEQ multiplex PCR, lists solely in-frame clones and lacks some. The DNA was the basis for D and trimming; V, J and clone size are from that table. The table lists some 340,000 clones, 90% of them singletons. These data come from a study of blood T cell repertoires in COVID-19. Those who participated ranged in age from roughly 18 to 95 years and resided in approximately 23 US areas. Donors were grouped by their self-reported clinical history. Exposed volunteers were people who met a COVID-19 case within 2 weeks before study entry.

What was sequenced was PBMCs or T cells enriched from blood (not recorded which). The sequence derives from a woman in her twenties or thirties who had been exposed to COVID-19. V is TRBV2 and J is TRBJ1-5, with 10 nucleotides matching TRBD1. For the CDR3, the DNA is TGTGCCAGCAGGGGGACAGGGGATAATCAGCCCCAGCATTTT. Translation gives CASRGTGDNQPQHF.